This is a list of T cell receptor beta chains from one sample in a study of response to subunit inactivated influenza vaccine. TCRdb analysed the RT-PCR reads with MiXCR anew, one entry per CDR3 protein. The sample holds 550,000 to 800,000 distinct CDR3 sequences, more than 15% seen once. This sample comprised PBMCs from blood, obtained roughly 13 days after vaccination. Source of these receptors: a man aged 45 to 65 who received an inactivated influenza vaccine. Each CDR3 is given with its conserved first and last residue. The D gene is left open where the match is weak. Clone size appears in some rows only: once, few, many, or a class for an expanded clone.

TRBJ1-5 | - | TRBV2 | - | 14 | CASSRSKGSQPQHF | TGTGCCAGCAGTCGCAGCAAAGGGAGTCAGCCCCAGCATTTT
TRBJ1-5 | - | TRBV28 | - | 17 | CASSLLWTVNSNQPQHF | TGTGCCAGCAGTTTATTGTGGACAGTAAATAGCAATCAGCCCCAGCATTTT
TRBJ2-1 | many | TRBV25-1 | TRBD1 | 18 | CASSATPDREISYNEQFF | TGTGCCAGCAGTGCAACCCCGGACAGGGAGATCTCCTACAATGAGCAGTTCTTC
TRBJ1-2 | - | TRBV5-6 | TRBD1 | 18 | CASSTMRWDRGTYGGYTF | TGTGCCAGCAGCACGATGCGGTGGGACAGGGGAACCTATGGTGGCTACACCTTC
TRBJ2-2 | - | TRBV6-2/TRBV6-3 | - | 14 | CASTFTLRPGELFF | TGTGCCAGCACTTTTACCCTCCGTCCCGGGGAGCTGTTTTTT
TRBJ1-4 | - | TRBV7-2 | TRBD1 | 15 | CASSKQQGGNEKLFF | TGTGCCAGCAGCAAGCAACAGGGGGGTAATGAAAAACTGTTTTTT
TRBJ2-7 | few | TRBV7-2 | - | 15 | CASSLAPPSSYEQYF | TGTGCCAGCAGCTTAGCGCCCCCTTCCTCCTACGAGCAGTACTTC
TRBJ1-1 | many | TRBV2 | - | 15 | CASSEALGEGAEAFF | TGTGCCAGCAGTGAAGCGCTAGGGGAGGGGGCTGAAGCTTTCTTT
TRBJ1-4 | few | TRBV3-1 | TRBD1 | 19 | CASSQKSWAGGSTNEKLFF | TGTGCCAGCAGCCAAAAAAGTTGGGCAGGGGGGTCGACTAATGAAAAACTGTTTTTT
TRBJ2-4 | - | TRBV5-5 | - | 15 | CASSPGAVAKNIQYF | TGTGCCAGCAGCCCCGGGGCAGTAGCCAAAAACATTCAGTACTTC
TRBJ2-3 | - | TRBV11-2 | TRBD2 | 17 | CASSPLWAGGRKDTQYF | TGTGCCAGCAGCCCCCTTTGGGCGGGGGGGCGAAAAGATACGCAGTATTTT
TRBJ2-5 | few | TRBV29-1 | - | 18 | CSVESPRAQPHPQETQYF | TGCAGCGTTGAATCCCCCAGGGCGCAACCTCACCCACAAGAGACCCAGTACTTC
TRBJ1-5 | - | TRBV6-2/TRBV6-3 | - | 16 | CASSYGSQRSNQPQHF | TGTGCCAGCAGTTACGGTAGCCAGCGTAGCAATCAGCCCCAGCATTTT
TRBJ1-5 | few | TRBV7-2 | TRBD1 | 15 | CASSLAGGAGQPQHF | TGTGCCAGCAGCTTAGCAGGGGGCGCAGGGCAGCCCCAGCATTTT
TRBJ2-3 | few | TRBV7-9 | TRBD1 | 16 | CASRPGPGTGIDTQYF | TGTGCCAGCAGACCGGGGCCCGGGACAGGGATAGATACGCAGTATTTT
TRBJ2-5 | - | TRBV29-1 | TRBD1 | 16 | CSVEWLPGQGQETQYF | TGCAGCGTTGAATGGTTACCGGGACAGGGGCAAGAGACCCAGTACTTC
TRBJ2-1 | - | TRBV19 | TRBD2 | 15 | CASSKLAGGNNEQFF | TGTGCCAGTAGTAAGCTAGCGGGAGGAAACAATGAGCAGTTCTTC
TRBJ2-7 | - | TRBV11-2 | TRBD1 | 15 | CASSYRDRETYEQYF | TGTGCCAGCAGCTACCGGGACAGGGAAACCTACGAGCAGTACTTC
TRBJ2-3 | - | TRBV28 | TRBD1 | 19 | CASSFVTRTGLAHTDTQYF | TGTGCCAGCAGTTTCGTCACCCGGACAGGGCTAGCGCACACAGATACGCAGTATTTT
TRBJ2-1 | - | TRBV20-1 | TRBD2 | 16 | CSAPTRLAGGRHEQFF | TGCAGTGCTCCCACCCGACTAGCGGGAGGGCGCCATGAGCAGTTCTTC
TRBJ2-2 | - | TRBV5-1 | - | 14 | CASSPQGGIGELFF | TGCGCCAGCAGCCCCCAGGGGGGAATCGGGGAGCTGTTTTTT
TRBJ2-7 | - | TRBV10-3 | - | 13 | CAIGPQSSYEQYF | TGTGCCATCGGACCCCAGAGCTCCTACGAGCAGTACTTC
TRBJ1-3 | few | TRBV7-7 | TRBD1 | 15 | CASSDRVYSGNTIYF | TGTGCTAGCAGCGACAGGGTTTACTCTGGAAACACCATATATTTT
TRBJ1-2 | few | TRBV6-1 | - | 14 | CASTALGTSYGYTF | TGTGCCAGCACCGCACTTGGGACCTCGTATGGCTACACCTTC
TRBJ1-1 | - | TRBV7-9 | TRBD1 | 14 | CASSARQGGSEAFF | TGTGCCAGCAGCGCAAGACAGGGAGGGTCTGAAGCTTTCTTT
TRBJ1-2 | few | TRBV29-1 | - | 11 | CSVGGSDGYTF | TGCAGCGTGGGGGGTTCAGATGGCTACACCTTC
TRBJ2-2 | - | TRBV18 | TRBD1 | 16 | CASSPRQGVSTGELFF | TGTGCCAGCTCACCTCGACAGGGGGTCAGCACCGGGGAGCTGTTTTTT